This TCR beta chain is from a study of blood T cells in healthy people across ages. This clonotype was recorded at least ten times. Its specificity is unknown. The authors ran a second PCR of roughly 6 to 12 cycles using a sample-barcoded 5' primer and a J-beta primer mix. TCRdb redid the calling of the 5' RACE reads with MiXCR, one entry per CDR3 protein. The sample lists 1.4 million to 1.5 million distinct CDR3 sequences, about 43% occurring once. The germline gives CDR1 SGHTA, CDR2 FQGNSA. The CDR3 totals 14 residues. V shed 2 bases and J 6 bases; nucleotides not matched to a gene: 1. Study-level points and caveats: Among T cells, TCR beta diversity per million cells dropped roughly linearly as age rose.

The study drew donors from healthy Caucasian individuals in Russia aged about 6 to 90. The sample comprised blood. The sequence came from a woman aged 18-35 years in good health. The rearrangement joins TRBV7-2 to TRBJ2-1, with TRBD2 matching over 10 bases. CDR3 in amino acids: CASSLSGGANEQFF. For the CDR3, the DNA is TGTGCCAGCAGCTTAAGCGGGGGGGCCAATGAGCAGTTCTTC.